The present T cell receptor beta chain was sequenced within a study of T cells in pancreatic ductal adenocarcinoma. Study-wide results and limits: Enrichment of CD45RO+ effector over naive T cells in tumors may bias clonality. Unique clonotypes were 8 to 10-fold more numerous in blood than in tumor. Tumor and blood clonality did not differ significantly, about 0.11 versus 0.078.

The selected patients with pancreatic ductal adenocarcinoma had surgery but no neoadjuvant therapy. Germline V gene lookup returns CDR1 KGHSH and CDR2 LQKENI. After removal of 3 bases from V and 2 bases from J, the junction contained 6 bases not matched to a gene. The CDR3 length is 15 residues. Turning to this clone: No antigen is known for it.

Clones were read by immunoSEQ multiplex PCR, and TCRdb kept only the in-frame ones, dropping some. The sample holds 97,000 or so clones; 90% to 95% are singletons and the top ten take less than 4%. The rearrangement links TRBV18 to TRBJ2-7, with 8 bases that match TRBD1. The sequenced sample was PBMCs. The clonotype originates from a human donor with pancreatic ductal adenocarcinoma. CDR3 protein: CASSPAGTGAYEQYF. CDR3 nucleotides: TGTGCCAGCTCACCCGCCGGGACAGGAGCCTACGAGCAGTACTTC.